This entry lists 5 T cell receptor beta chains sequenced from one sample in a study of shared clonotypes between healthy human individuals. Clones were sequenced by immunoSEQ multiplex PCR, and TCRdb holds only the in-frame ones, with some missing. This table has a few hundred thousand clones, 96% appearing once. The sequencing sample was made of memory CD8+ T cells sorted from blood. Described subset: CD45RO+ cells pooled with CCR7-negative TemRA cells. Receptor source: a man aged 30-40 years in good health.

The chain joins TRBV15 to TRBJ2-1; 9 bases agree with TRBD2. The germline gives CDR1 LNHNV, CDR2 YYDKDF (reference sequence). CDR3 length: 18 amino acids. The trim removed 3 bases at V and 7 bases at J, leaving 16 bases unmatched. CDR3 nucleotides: TGTGCCACCAGCAGTCTTGCCTTAGGTCTAGCGGGGCCAAATGAGCAGTTCTTC. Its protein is CATSSLALGLAGPNEQFF.

CDR3: CASTRDFSVNTQYF. For the CDR3, the DNA is TGTGCCAGCACTAGGGACTTTAGCGTAAATACGCAGTATTTT. The chain has TRBV2 and TRBJ2-3; perhaps TRBD2 as D (6 bases). This CDR3 spans 14 amino acids. V lost 7 bases and J lost 7, with 18 bases in between. Per germline, CDR1 SNHLY and CDR2 FYNNEI. Looking up the rest from reference TRBV2 and TRBJ2-3 gives the full variable domain: EPEVTQTPSHQVTQMGQEVILRCVPISNHLYFYWYRQILGQKVEFLVSFYNNEISEKSEIFDDQFSVERPDGSNFTLKIRSTKLEDSAMYFCASTRDFSVNTQYFGPGTRLTVL.

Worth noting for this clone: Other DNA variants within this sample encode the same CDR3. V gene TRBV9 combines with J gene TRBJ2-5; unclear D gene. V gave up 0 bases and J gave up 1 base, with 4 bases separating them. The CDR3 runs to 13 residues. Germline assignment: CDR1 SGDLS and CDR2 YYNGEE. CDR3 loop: CASSVAGQETQYF. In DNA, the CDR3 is TGTGCCAGCAGCGTAGCAGGCCAAGAGACCCAGTACTTC.

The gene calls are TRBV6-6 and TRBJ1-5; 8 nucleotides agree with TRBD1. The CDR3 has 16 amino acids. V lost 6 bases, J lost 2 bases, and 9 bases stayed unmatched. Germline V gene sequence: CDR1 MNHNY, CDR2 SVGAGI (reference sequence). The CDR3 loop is CASSMDRVSGNQPQHF. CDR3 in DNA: TGTGCCAGCAGCATGGACAGGGTCAGCGGCAATCAGCCCCAGCATTTT.

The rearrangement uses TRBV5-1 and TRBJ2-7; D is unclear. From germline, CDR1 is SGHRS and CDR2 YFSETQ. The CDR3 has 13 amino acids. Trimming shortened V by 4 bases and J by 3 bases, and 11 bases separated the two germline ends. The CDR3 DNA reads TGCGCCAGCAGCCGTTCGGGCCGCTACGAGCAGTACTTC. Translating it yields CASSRSGRYEQYF. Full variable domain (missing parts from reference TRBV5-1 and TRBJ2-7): KAGVTQTPRYLIKTRGQQVTLSCSPISGHRSVSWYQQTPGQGLQFLFEYFSETQRNKGNFPGRFSGRQFSNSRSEMNVSTLELGDSALYLCASSRSGRYEQYFGPGTRLTVT.